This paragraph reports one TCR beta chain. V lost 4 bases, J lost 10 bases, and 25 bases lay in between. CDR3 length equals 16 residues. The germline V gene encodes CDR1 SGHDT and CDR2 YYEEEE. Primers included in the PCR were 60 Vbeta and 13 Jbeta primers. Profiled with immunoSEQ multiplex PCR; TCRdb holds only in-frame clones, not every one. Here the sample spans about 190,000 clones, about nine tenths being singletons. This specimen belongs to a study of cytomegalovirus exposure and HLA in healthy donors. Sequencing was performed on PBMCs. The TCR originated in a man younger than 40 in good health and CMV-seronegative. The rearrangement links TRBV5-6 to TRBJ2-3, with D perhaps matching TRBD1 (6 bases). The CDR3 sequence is CASSPLGASVPNPQYF. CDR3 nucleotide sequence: TGTGCCAGCAGCCCCCTGGGGGCTTCTGTACCCAACCCGCAGTATTTT. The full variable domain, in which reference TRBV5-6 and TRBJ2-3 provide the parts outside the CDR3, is DAGVTQSPTHLIKTRGQQVTLRCSPKSGHDTVSWYQQALGQGPQFIFQYYEEEERQRGNFPDRFSGHQFPNYSSELNVNALLLGDSALYLCASSPLGASVPNPQYFGPGTRLTVL.